The clone carrying this TCR beta chain showed up just a few times. Its antigen is unknown. TCRdb re-called the 5' RACE reads through MiXCR, storing one row per CDR3 protein. The table lists 1.5 million to 2 million distinct CDR3 sequences, about 30% of them singletons. Germline assignment: CDR1 DFQATT and CDR2 SNEGSKA (reference sequence). Trimming left V 7 bases short and J 4 bases short, with 24 bases between. The CDR3 spans 16 residues. The sample originates from a study of identical twins. Overall study results and limits: Abundant cord blood beta clonotypes carried fewer insertions; memory repertoires showed none.

The material sequenced was cord blood. The V gene is TRBV20-1, the J gene TRBJ2-3, with a tentative D call TRBD2 (6 bases). This sequence originates from a newborn girl in good health. CDR3 in amino acids: CSVKFEGTPRPDTQYF. Here the CDR3 DNA reads TGCAGTGTTAAGTTTGAGGGGACTCCCCGCCCAGATACGCAGTATTTT.